This TCR beta chain appears in the sequencing data of a study of T cells of healthy individuals (dated by TCRdb to between 2018 and 2020). Library generation was performed with 5' RACE. Sequencing was carried out with an Illumina MiSeq. TCRdb trimmed public reads at Q25 via fastp, called clones via MiXCR and kept in-frame beta chains. When rows share a CDR3 protein, they turn into one entry using the most common DNA and genes. This sample is represented by around 90,000 distinct CDR3 sequences; more than 4.5% of them were singletons. The ten largest account for roughly 7.5% of the sample. This clonotype was recorded a few times. This receptor's antigen is unknown. Nothing much larger sits one base from this clone, and base qualities are not available. The CDR3 holds 13 amino acids from the cysteine to the phenylalanine. The read is trimmed to its CDR3 DNA, 39 bases read in frame from base 1. V and J are truncated by 3 bases and 7 bases respectively, leaving an intervening sequence of 14 bases. Via the germline V gene (reference sequence), CDR1 is SGHKS and CDR2 YYEKEE.

The chain uses TRBV5-5 and TRBJ2-7, with no D gene named confidently. This clonotype was sampled from a female donor in good health. This receptor carries the CDR3 CASSSRSWWEQYF. The nucleotide sequence reads TGTGCCAGCAGCTCCAGGTCTTGGTGGGAGCAGTACTTC.